This TCR beta chain comes out of a study of cytomegalovirus exposure and HLA in healthy donors (TCRdb year 2017). Context from the whole study: In an earlier analysis of about 560 of the donors, 250 to 350 Gb of sequence data and 117 million unique TCR beta sequences from about 179 million T cells were reported. An early release that covered some 640 HLA-typed donors contained 300 to 350 gigabases of sequencing data and tens of millions of unique TCR sequences. Among the roughly 400 genotyped donors, more than 70% belonged to the genetic ancestry cluster associated with self-reported Caucasian donors. The study was designed to test whether signatures of past pathogen exposure could be identified by cataloging public T cell receptors. Using immunosequencing, the study profiled T cell repertoires from approximately 700 subjects and related those repertoires to cytomegalovirus serostatus. Besides the first cohort of 500 to 700 subjects, a separate validation cohort made up of roughly 120 different subjects was used. To predict cytomegalovirus infection status, the study combined high-throughput TCR immunosequencing, statistical association of individual TCRs with disease status, and machine learning. A later analysis re-analyzed previously published TCR beta repertoires from 500 to 700 donors and added high-resolution HLA genotyping to study TCR occurrence patterns. The later analysis used no new phenotypic data to find candidate immune exposures, relying instead on TCR beta sequences and their occurrence across donors. An earlier analysis of around 640 of the donors used high-throughput TCR beta sequencing to judge whether each TCR beta V gene segment behaved as functional or pseudogenic. Alongside the repertoire data, information on donor age, sex, ethnicity and CMV serostatus was compiled. A later genetic analysis used genome-wide SNP genotypes for 398 of the 666 donors, treating that subset as a discovery cohort. All discovery cohort repertoires had been generated using a single sequencing platform. HLA typing included class I and class II loci at four-digit resolution. Typing coverage varied by locus: roughly 629-640 donors for A, B, C, DRB1 and DQB1; approximately 500 for DQA1; 606 for DPA1; approximately 470 for DPB1. Because of strong linkage in the cohort, roughly five DR-DQ haplotypes were treated as single units for association and clustering. On average, around 200,000 unique TCR beta nucleotide sequences were sequenced per donor among 398 genotyped donors of the cohort, with roughly 20% of those sequences being non-productive. Study-wide findings and limitations: The earlier analysis of nearly 600 of the donors excluded around 17 rarely observed V segments, including chromosome 9 orphons, because counts were too low. The study gave a list of 150 to 200 TCR beta chains associated with cytomegalovirus. A later analysis found that TCR association rates varied across HLA loci, with DRB1 alleles showing the most associated TCRs and HLA-C alleles the fewest. Several of the top co-occurrence clusters appeared to be linked to parvovirus B19, influenza, CMV and Epstein-Barr virus, according to a later analysis. Linkage disequilibrium might explain the correlated functional status among segregating V segments, but an unknown experimental factor could not be ruled out. Compared with the 666-donor mean, donors in an Asian-associated ancestry cluster had fewer N-insertions in productive TCRs, according to a later genetic analysis. A further reported finding was that TCR beta sequences accurately predicted the HLA-A and HLA-B alleles for most subjects in the first cohort. Roughly uniform sequencing depth across donors was assumed in presence/absence analyses, although this assumption may not hold. In both the original and validation cohorts, the classifier was reported to diagnose cytomegalovirus status with high specificity and sensitivity. In a later analysis, some 18,000 TCR beta sequences were associated with specific HLA alleles at a false discovery rate of 0.05. CMV serostatus was the only immune exposure information available for the cohort. Most TCR sequences were observed very rarely across donors, whereas some public TCRs were present in many individuals. An earlier analysis of 587 of the donors showed that most TCR beta V segments appeared in productive rearrangements either about 90% or about 30% of the time, which broadly matched IMGT annotations. The sequencing pipeline was judged likely to have produced a cluster of highly shared sequence variants as a technical artifact. The authors suggested that the approach could potentially be extended to other disease states and immunological phenotypes. Because some donors lacked HLA typing at each locus, the association tests relied only on the typed subset. V-gene and J-gene trimming of TCR beta chains was associated with a missense DCLRE1C variant in a later genetic analysis, and the association was replicated in an independent cohort. A later analysis found that HLA-associated TCR beta chains were more clonally expanded and had lower generation probabilities than equally common non-associated chains. A later analysis found that most CMV-associated TCR beta chains appeared HLA-restricted, with HLA associations seemingly driven largely by CMV exposure. In vitro tests confirmed that a few of the cytomegalovirus-associated TCR beta chains recognize cytomegalovirus antigens. When HLA alleles, especially DR and DQ, strongly co-occurred, attributing TCR associations to individual alleles was difficult. Some IMGT-functional V segments, including TRBV6-2 and TRBV6-3, could not be distinguished by the 87-base-pair reads and were therefore excluded. Only TCR beta chains were sequenced in this cohort, and the absence of alpha or paired-chain data limited detectable features.

The germline V gene provides CDR1 SGDLS and CDR2 YYNGEE. V has 2 bases trimmed and J has 0 bases trimmed; junction bases matching no gene number 7. Spanning cysteine to phenylalanine, the CDR3 consists of 18 amino acids. Of all the DNA, just the CDR3 is kept, 54 bases in frame from base 1. The cohort comprised 550 to 700 healthy bone marrow donors. All cohort members were sampled while nominally healthy, although unrecorded immune exposures were likely present. The donor tested CMV seronegative, placing the donor among the roughly 350 seronegative members of the cohort. A peripheral blood sample was collected from each donor, and TCR beta sequencing was performed on peripheral blood mononuclear cells. The Qiagen DNeasy Blood Extraction Kit was used to extract genomic DNA from the blood cell samples. Receptor amplification or capture employed the immunoSEQ multiplex PCR assay. A mixture of 60 forward primers for TCR Vbeta segments and 13 reverse primers for TCR Jbeta segments was used in the multiplex PCR. The CDR3 region of rearranged TCR beta genes was amplified from genomic DNA by a multiplex PCR assay. On the Illumina HiSeq System, the amplified TCR beta libraries were sequenced as 87-base-pair reads. From the authors' description of their analysis: In a later analysis, tens of millions of unique TCR beta chains were counted across the 500 to 850 repertoires, and approximately 11 million of these chains were shared by at least two donors. To remove PCR and sequencing errors, raw reads were error-corrected and collapsed into unique sequences using a nearest-neighbor algorithm that merged closely related sequences. V, D and J gene segments were assigned by aligning CDR3 sequences to IMGT reference sequences. Each retained sequence needed at least a six-nucleotide match to both a V gene segment and a J gene segment. Rearrangements were classified as productive when the CDR3 lacked stop codons and remained in frame with V and J, and all other rearrangements were classified as non-productive. Following IMGT convention, CDR3 was defined as the stretch from the second conserved V-encoded cysteine up to the conserved J-encoded phenylalanine. The earlier analysis of about 610 of the donors excluded sequences that lacked an unambiguous match to a single V gene segment. An earlier analysis of a few hundred of the donors classified V segments as functional when productive rearrangements were above 56.7% and as segregating when the standard deviation between donors was above 5%. A statistical classification framework was developed to diagnose cytomegalovirus status using the catalog of TCR beta chain sequences. In a later analysis, V and J genes were assigned by comparing TCR nucleotide sequences against IMGT/GENE-DB human TR gene sequences. A later analysis assigned CDR3 sequences and most-parsimonious VDJ recombination scenarios with the TCRdist pipeline. In a later analysis, every TCR beta chain was defined by the combination of its CDR3 amino acid sequence and its V-gene family, and reads without a unique V-gene family were dropped. As a way to deal with suspected cross-contamination and a sequencing artifact, a later analysis dropped nearly 600 nucleotide sequences that were highly shared and had low generation probability. In a later analysis, a clonal expansion index was calculated for each public chain from normalized within-repertoire ranks of inferred template counts. Generation probabilities in a later analysis came from a VDJ recombination model fitted to out-of-frame rearrangements, and those results were checked against IGoR. In a later analysis, hypergeometric tests were used to score TCR-TCR, TCR-HLA and TCR-CMV co-occurrence, with a repertoire-size bias correction applied to TCR pairs. False discovery rates were estimated in a later analysis by permuting HLA or CMV assignments 20 times. In a later analysis, co-occurring TCRs were grouped using DBSCAN, and TCRdist sequence similarity was added for clustering within HLA-allele-positive subsets. For co-occurrence clustering, repertoires with fewer than 30,000 or more than 120,000 public chains were excluded, along with roughly 5 repertoires with anomalous nucleotide sharing. The table was pulled from immuneACCESS by TCRdb, which kept in-frame rearrangements only. Such tables lose some clones; where checked, under half of the loss comes from unresolved V genes, and the rest has no known cause. That table gives V, J and clone size, and the DNA gave D and trimming. A total of about 190,000 clones appear in this sample, under 85% of them only once. The ten biggest clones cover roughly 1.6% of the sample.

A remark on this clone: It has no known antigen specificity. Qualities for individual bases were not recorded, and no much larger clone is one base off.

Material for sequencing was PBMCs. The rearranged segments are TRBV9 and TRBJ2-6, with 8 central nucleotides matching TRBD1. This clonotype originated in a woman aged 18-29 years in good health and CMV-seronegative. The CDR3 region reads CASSVGQGVYSGANVLTF. The bases read TGTGCCAGCAGCGTCGGACAGGGTGTCTACTCTGGGGCCAACGTCCTGACTTTC.